This is a list of T cell receptor beta chains from one sample in a study of spatial heterogeneity in lung cancer. TCRdb reprocessed the 5' RACE reads via MiXCR and lists one record per CDR3 protein. The data show some 52,000 distinct CDR3 sequences, about 7% seen once. The starting material was PBMCs, obtained at surgery. The source of these receptors is a female donor with early-stage non-small cell lung cancer. The CDR3 runs from the conserved cysteine through the conserved F or W. The D gene is left open where the match is weak. Expanded clones get a size class; other rows say once, few or many, or leave the size out.

>TRBV27|many|TRBJ2-3|14|NA
TGTGCCAGCAGTTTTTACAGGTCTCCAGATACGCAGTATTTT
CASSFYRSPDTQYF
>TRBV27|few|TRBJ2-2|17|TRBD2
TGTGCCAGCAAATTTCGGGTCCCCCGGGGGGGCACCGGGGAGCTGTTTTTT
CASKFRVPRGGTGELFF
>TRBV6-1|NA|TRBJ2-3|13|NA
TGTGCCAGCAGTCAGGGATTGCAGTATACGCAGTATTTT
CASSQGLQYTQYF
>TRBV7-2|many|TRBJ2-3|14|NA
TGTGCCAGCAGCCCCGAACCGGGCACAGATACGCAGTATTTT
CASSPEPGTDTQYF
>TRBV20-1|many|TRBJ2-3|16|TRBD2
TGCAGTGCTAGTCAGGCTCGCGGGGGTGGCACAGATACGCAGTATTTT
CSASQARGGGTDTQYF
>TRBV3-1|many|TRBJ2-7|15|NA
TGTGCCAGCAGCCAAGATGGACGGAGCCCCTACGAGCAGTACTTC
CASSQDGRSPYEQYF
>TRBV20-1|many|TRBJ2-2|16|NA
TGCAGTGCCAGAAAGTCACCTATCGCGAACACCGGGGAGCTGTTTTTT
CSARKSPIANTGELFF
>TRBV7-2|NA|TRBJ2-7|14|NA
TGTGCCAGCAGCCTAATTATGGGGGCGGGTGAGCAGTACTTC
CASSLIMGAGEQYF
>TRBV15|many|TRBJ2-7|13|TRBD2
TGTGCCACCAGCAGGCAAGCGGGGACGGAGCAGTACTTC
CATSRQAGTEQYF
>TRBV2|many|TRBJ1-6|14|NA
TGTGCCAGCAGGTTCCGGGACTATAATTCACCCCTCCACTTT
CASRFRDYNSPLHF
>TRBV6-2/TRBV6-3|NA|TRBJ2-3|16|TRBD2
TGTGCCAGCAGTTTGAATAGCGGGACCTACACAGATACGCAGTATTTT
CASSLNSGTYTDTQYF
>TRBV20-1|many|TRBJ1-5|15|TRBD1
TGCAGTGCTAGAGATCTGGGACAGGGGGGACGGCCCCAGCATTTT
CSARDLGQGGRPQHF
>TRBV28|many|TRBJ2-7|14|NA
TGTGCCAGCAGTTTGACGGCTAGTGGGAACGAGCAGTACTTC
CASSLTASGNEQYF
>TRBV3-1|NA|TRBJ2-5|14|TRBD2
TGTGCCAGCAGCTATTTAGCGGGGAGCGAGACCCAGTACTTC
CASSYLAGSETQYF
>TRBV12-3/TRBV12-4|many|TRBJ1-1|11|NA
TGTGCCAGCACCAGAAACACTGAAGCTTTCTTT
CASTRNTEAFF
>TRBV7-2|few|TRBJ2-5|17|TRBD2
TGTGCCAGCAGCTTAGATCTAGCGGGGGGGATCCAAGAGACCCAGTACTTC
CASSLDLAGGIQETQYF
>TRBV4-1|many|TRBJ2-2|16|TRBD2
TGCGCCAGCAGCCTTAGCGGGGGGGCGAACACCGGGGAGCTGTTTTTT
CASSLSGGANTGELFF
>TRBV2|once|TRBJ2-1|13|NA
TGTGCCAGCAATCGGGGAGGCTATAATGAGCAGTTCTTC
CASNRGGYNEQFF
>TRBV15|NA|TRBJ2-7|15|NA
TGTGCCACCAGCAGAGTCAGAGGCAGAGACTACGAGCAGTACTTC
CATSRVRGRDYEQYF
>TRBV28|many|TRBJ2-1|15|TRBD1
TGTGCCAGCACCCAACAGGGGCCACTTACCAATGAGCAGTTCTTC
CASTQQGPLTNEQFF
>TRBV7-3|many|TRBJ1-1|13|NA
TGTGCCAGCAGCCCAGGGGATAACACTGAAGCTTTCTTT
CASSPGDNTEAFF
>TRBV7-8|NA|TRBJ1-3|16|NA
TGTGCCAGCAGCTCCGACAGGTTACTCTCTGGAAACACCATATATTTT
CASSSDRLLSGNTIYF
>TRBV24-1|many|TRBJ2-2|13|NA
TGTGCCACCAGTTTCACAAGGACCGGGGAGCTGTTTTTT
CATSFTRTGELFF
>TRBV12-3/TRBV12-4|many|TRBJ1-4|13|NA
TGTGCCAGCAGGGGGGGCGCATGGGAAAAACTGTTTTTT
CASRGGAWEKLFF
>TRBV18|NA|TRBJ2-1|16|NA
TGTGCCAGCTCACCACCGGGGGGAAACGTACACAATGAGCAGTTCTTC
CASSPPGGNVHNEQFF
>TRBV5-1|many|TRBJ1-1|14|TRBD1
TGCGCCAGCAGCCTCCAGGGGGTTCACACTGAAGCTTTCTTT
CASSLQGVHTEAFF
>TRBV4-3|many|TRBJ2-7|14|TRBD1
TGCGCCAGCAGCCAACAACAGGGGTCCTACGAGCAGTACTTC
CASSQQQGSYEQYF
>TRBV18|many|TRBJ2-7|13|TRBD1
TGTGCCAGCTCATCGGACAGGGGGGCCGAGCAGTACTTC
CASSSDRGAEQYF
>TRBV6-5|NA|TRBJ1-4|16|NA
TGTGCCAGCAGCAACCCCCCTTATGGGGACGGTGGAAAACTGTTTTTT
CASSNPPYGDGGKLFF
>TRBV6-5|many|TRBJ2-7|15|TRBD1
TGTGCCAGCAGTTACGGGACAGGGGGTATCTACGAGCAGTACTTC
CASSYGTGGIYEQYF
>TRBV15|many|TRBJ2-1|13|NA
TGTGCCACCAGTCTCCAGGGGAAGCATGAGCAGTTCTTC
CATSLQGKHEQFF
>TRBV28|many|TRBJ1-2|13|NA
TGTGCCAGCAGTTATCAGGGGAGCTATGGCTACACCTTC
CASSYQGSYGYTF
>TRBV20-1|NA|TRBJ2-5|13|TRBD2
TGCAGTGCTTTAGCGGGGGGCCAAGAGACCCAGTACTTC
CSALAGGQETQYF
>TRBV20-1|many|TRBJ1-1|14|NA
TGCAGTGCCCCGGACGTACTCTTGAACACTGAAGCTTTCTTT
CSAPDVLLNTEAFF
>TRBV6-5|few|TRBJ2-2|14|NA
TGTGCCAGCAGTCTACTCCCAAACACCGGGGAGCTGTTTTTT
CASSLLPNTGELFF
>TRBV7-2|NA|TRBJ2-1|15|NA
TGTGCCAGCAGTCCAAAGACTAGCTCCTACAATGAGCAGTTCTTC
CASSPKTSSYNEQFF
>TRBV7-2|NA|TRBJ1-5|14|TRBD1
TGTGCCAGCCACGACAGGGTTGGTGATCAGCCCCAGCATTTT
CASHDRVGDQPQHF
>TRBV4-3|NA|TRBJ2-1|20|TRBD2
TGCGCCAGCAGTTACGTCTGGGAGCGGGGGAACCCATATACGCACAATGAGCAGTTCTTC
CASSYVWERGNPYTHNEQFF
>TRBV5-1|many|TRBJ1-2|14|NA
TGCGCCAGCAGCTTCGCTGACACGAACTATGGCTACACCTTC
CASSFADTNYGYTF
>TRBV20-1|many|TRBJ2-3|15|TRBD2
TGCAGTGCTAGCCCACTAGCGGGGGCAACAGATACGCAGTATTTT
CSASPLAGATDTQYF
>TRBV7-8|many|TRBJ2-7|15|NA
TGTGCCAGCAGCTTAGAGCTTTCGGGAGCATACGAGCAGTACTTC
CASSLELSGAYEQYF
>TRBV5-4|many|TRBJ1-1|14|NA
TGTGCCAGCAGCTTTCTGGGTCCATCGGGTGAAGCTTTCTTT
CASSFLGPSGEAFF